Shown below are 31 T cell receptor beta chains from a single sample sequenced in a study of blood T cell repertoires in COVID-19. Using immunoSEQ multiplex PCR, the repertoire was profiled, and TCRdb retains in-frame clones only, with some absent. The data hold about 210,000 clones, with around nine tenths observed a single time. The sequencing input was peripheral blood. All receptors come from a woman in her thirties or forties with acute or convalescent COVID-19.

The J gene is TRBJ1-2, the V gene TRBV12-3 or TRBV12-4; D uncertain. This CDR3 spans 13 amino acids. V was trimmed by 1 base and J by 3 bases, leaving 6 bases between them. The CDR3 DNA reads TGTGCCAGCAGTTTAGGCCAGGACTATGGCTACACCTTC. It yields the protein CASSLGQDYGYTF.

The rearrangement links TRBV19 to TRBJ1-1, with a weak D call TRBD1 (5 bases). The CDR3 is 14 residues long. Trimming shortened V by 3 bases and J by 4 bases, and 12 bases separated the two germline ends. Germline CDR1 reads LNHDA; CDR2 reads SQIVND (reference sequence). The CDR3 DNA follows: TGTGCCAGTAGTATGGCAAGGGGCCGCACTGAAGCTTTCTTT. As protein: CASSMARGRTEAFF.

The chain carries TRBV5-1 and TRBJ1-2; D gene ambiguous. The CDR3 length is 11 residues. The V gene lost 4 bases and the J gene lost 6 bases, with 7 bases spanning the gap. Germline V CDR1 and CDR2: SGHRS, YFSETQ. CDR3 sequence: CASSREDGYTF. CDR3 sequence (DNA): TGCGCCAGCAGCCGGGAGGATGGCTACACCTTC.

V usage is TRBV5-6 and J usage is TRBJ1-2, with D possibly TRBD1 on 5 matching bases. Looked up from germline, CDR1 is SGHDT and CDR2 is YYEEEE. Trimming took off 7 bases at V and 4 bases at J, with 17 bases between the two ends. This CDR3 spans 14 amino acids. The DNA of the CDR3 is TGTGCCAGCCTCCCGGGCGGGGGGATCTATGGCTACACCTTC. This gives the protein CASLPGGGIYGYTF.

The chain has TRBV9 and TRBJ1-2, with 7 bases aligning to TRBD1. The CDR3 loop spans 14 amino acids. V gave up 3 bases and J gave up 6 bases; unmatched junction bases: 8. In germline, CDR1 is SGDLS, CDR2 YYNGEE. This CDR3 reads CASSGNRGGHGYTF. For the CDR3, the DNA is TGTGCCAGCAGCGGGAACAGGGGCGGGCATGGCTACACCTTC.

This chain uses TRBV2 with TRBJ1-2, with D perhaps matching TRBD1 (5 bases). V was shortened by 3 bases and J by 6 bases, with 20 bases between the two germline ends. The CDR3 is 16 amino acids. In germline, CDR1 is SNHLY, CDR2 FYNNEI. In DNA form, the CDR3 reads TGTGCCAGCAGTGAGGCCTCAGGGAGGTCGGGAAATGGCTACACCTTC. Its translation: CASSEASGRSGNGYTF.

The chain joins TRBV10-3 to TRBJ1-2; the D gene is possibly TRBD1 (6 bases). The germline V gene has CDR1 ENHRY and CDR2 SYGVKD. There are 15 residues in the CDR3. V lost 7 bases and J 0 bases, leaving 15 bases between the germline ends. In DNA, the CDR3 is TGTGCCATCAACACCAACAGGGTAGCTAACTATGGCTACACCTTC. It yields the protein CAINTNRVANYGYTF.

The V gene is TRBV10-3, the J gene TRBJ2-5; TRBD2 might be the D (5 bases). Germline V lookup: CDR1 ENHRY, CDR2 SYGVKD. CDR3 size: 14 residues. V lost 7 bases and J lost 1, with 13 bases in between. This CDR3 reads CAIKREHSQETQYF. CDR3 nucleotides: TGTGCCATCAAGAGGGAACACTCCCAAGAGACCCAGTACTTC.

The V gene is TRBV10-3, the J gene TRBJ2-1; D might be TRBD2 (6 bases). This CDR3 is 15 amino acids long. Trimming removed 7 bases from V and 7 bases from J, with 20 bases in between. Germline CDR1 is ENHRY and CDR2 is SYGVKD. CDR3 sequence: CAITAGTTERNEQFF. In DNA form, the CDR3 reads TGTGCCATCACCGCGGGGACCACGGAGCGAAATGAGCAGTTCTTC.

This clone was observed a single time. V is TRBV4-1 and J is TRBJ2-2; D gene uncertain. CDR3 length: 15 amino acids. In germline, CDR1 is MGHRA, CDR2 YSYEKL. V was clipped by 0 bases and J by 1 base, with 6 bases between them. The CDR3 is CASSQDPQNTGELFF. CDR3 sequence (DNA): TGCGCCAGCAGCCAAGATCCCCAGAACACCGGGGAGCTGTTTTTT.

The chain is built from TRBV25-1 and TRBJ1-2, with 7 bases fitting TRBD1. V gave up 6 bases and J gave up 4 bases; unmatched junction bases: 5. Germline V CDR1 and CDR2: MGHDK, SYGVNS. CDR3 size: 13 residues. In DNA, the CDR3 is TGTGCCAGCAGACAGGGGTTCGGCTATGGCTACACCTTC. Translation gives CASRQGFGYGYTF.

The chain has TRBV19 and TRBJ2-2, with 15 bases aligning to TRBD2. V was pared by 4 bases and J by 3 bases, with 6 bases of the junction left unmatched. CDR3 length: 18 residues. Germline V gene data show CDR1 as LNHDA and CDR2 as SQIVND (reference sequence). CDR3 loop: CASSKRTSGGADTGELFF. The CDR3 coding sequence is TGTGCCAGTAGTAAGAGGACTAGCGGGGGGGCCGACACCGGGGAGCTGTTTTTT.

The chain joins TRBV6-2 or TRBV6-3 to TRBJ2-3, with 14 bases identical to TRBD2. The CDR3 spans 15 residues. V was pared by 6 bases and J by 4 bases, with 3 bases of the junction left unmatched. The germline V gene encodes CDR1 MNHEY and CDR2 SVGEGT. The CDR3 region is CASSPGLAGADTQYF. CDR3 bases: TGTGCCAGCAGCCCGGGACTAGCGGGGGCAGATACGCAGTATTTT.

V usage is TRBV11-2 and J usage is TRBJ1-1; D remains unclear. Trimming removed 4 bases from V and 0 bases from J, with 9 bases in between. This CDR3 has 14 residues. CDR1 is SGHAT and CDR2 is FQNNGV in the germline V gene. CDR3 coding DNA: TGTGCCAGCAGCTCGGGAAACCTGAACACTGAAGCTTTCTTT. Protein: CASSSGNLNTEAFF. The full variable domain, rest sourced from reference TRBV11-2 and TRBJ1-1, is EAGVAQSPRYKIIEKRQSVAFWCNPISGHATLYWYQQILGQGPKLLIQFQNNGVVDDSQLPKDRFSAERLKGVDSTLKIQPAKLEDSAVYLCASSSGNLNTEAFFGQGTRLTVV.

This chain links TRBV25-1 with TRBJ1-1; D gene ambiguous. Trimming pared 6 bases from V and 3 bases from J, leaving 14 bases between. The germline gives CDR1 MGHDK, CDR2 SYGVNS. This CDR3 contains 14 residues. In DNA form, the CDR3 reads TGTGCCAGCAGACCACCCGGCGGGGACACTGAAGCTTTCTTT. This sequence encodes CASRPPGGDTEAFF.

This chain connects TRBV29-1 to TRBJ1-2, with unresolved D. This CDR3 spans 13 amino acids. Trimming took off 4 bases at V and 1 base at J, with 10 bases between the two ends. Germline values: CDR1 SQVTM, CDR2 ANQGSEA. The CDR3 sequence is CSVVAPHNYGYTF. The CDR3 DNA follows: TGCAGCGTTGTGGCACCCCATAACTATGGCTACACCTTC. Filled out from reference TRBV29-1 and TRBJ1-2, the complete variable domain reads SAVISQKPSRDICQRGTSLTIQCQVDSQVTMMFWYRQQPGQSLTLIATANQGSEATYESGFVIDKFPISRPNLTFSTLTVSNMSPEDSSIYLCSVVAPHNYGYTFGSGTRLTVV.

The rearrangement links TRBV12-5 to TRBJ1-4; 7 nucleotides line up with TRBD1. The CDR3 runs 15 residues. CDR1 and CDR2 from the germline V gene are LGHNT and FRNRAP. Trimming cost V 4 bases and J 6 bases; bases outside gene matches: 8. The CDR3 loop is CASGSPQGVDEKLFF. The CDR3 DNA sequence: TGTGCTAGTGGTTCGCCCCAGGGGGTTGATGAAAAACTGTTTTTT. The whole variable domain, filled in from reference TRBV12-5 and TRBJ1-4, reads DARVTQTPRHKVTEMGQEVTMRCQPILGHNTVFWYRQTMMQGLELLAYFRNRAPLDDSGMPKDRFSAEMPDATLATLKIQPSEPRDSAVYFCASGSPQGVDEKLFFGSGTQLSVL.

The chain recombines TRBV4-2 with TRBJ2-1, with a tentative D call TRBD2 (6 bases). The CDR3 extends over 16 amino acids. V lost 4 bases and J lost 2, with 15 bases in between. Germline values: CDR1 LGHNA, CDR2 YNFKEQ. As DNA, the CDR3 is TGTGCCAGCAGCCTGACTAGTAAACCCGCCTACAATGAGCAGTTCTTC. Protein sequence: CASSLTSKPAYNEQFF.

The CDR3 bases are TGTGCCAGCAGTTACCAGGCGGGGGCCCTCCCAGATACGCAGTATTTT. It specifies CASSYQAGALPDTQYF. This chain uses TRBV6-5 with TRBJ2-3; tentative D call: TRBD2 (7 bases). Per the germline V gene, CDR1 is MNHEY and CDR2 is SVGAGI. Between the trimmed V and J ends, which lost 2 bases and 4 bases, there was a span of 16 bases. The CDR3 loop spans 16 amino acids.

The CDR3 DNA reads TGTGCCATCAGTGAGTCTTTTTTTGGGTTTGGGCAGTCCCTCGCTGGGTCCCAGCATTTT. Protein: CAISESFFGFGQSLAGSQHF. V and J are TRBV10-3 and TRBJ1-5, with unresolved D. Germline CDR1 and CDR2: ENHRY and SYGVKD. Trimming stripped 0 bases from V and 11 bases from J, with 32 bases between. This CDR3 region has 20 residues.

A word on this clone: The same CDR3 also results from other DNA sequences found in this sample. The rearrangement joins TRBV5-1 to TRBJ2-2; TRBD2 matches at 9 bases. The trim removed 6 bases at V and 0 bases at J, leaving 6 bases unmatched. CDR1 and CDR2 from the germline V gene are SGHRS and YFSETQ. This CDR3 contains 16 residues. CDR3 sequence: CASKSSGGPNTGELFF. The CDR3, as DNA: TGCGCCAGCAAGAGTAGCGGGGGCCCGAACACCGGGGAGCTGTTTTTT.

In its sample, this clone was seen a few times. The chain employs TRBV30 and TRBJ1-3, with no clear D. Germline-derived CDR1 and CDR2 are GTSNPN and SVGIG (reference sequence). Trimming took 0 bases from V and 4 from J, leaving 16 bases between them. The CDR3 loop spans 16 amino acids. The CDR3 spells CAWSVLREGTGNTIYF. The CDR3 DNA reads as TGTGCCTGGAGTGTACTAAGGGAGGGTACGGGAAACACCATATATTTT. Variable domain in full (rest from reference TRBV30 and TRBJ1-3): SQTIHQWPATLVQPVGSPLSLECTVEGTSNPNLYWYRQAAGRGLQLLFYSVGIGQISSEVPQNLSASRPQDRQFILSSKKLLLSDSGFYLCAWSVLREGTGNTIYFGEGSWLTVV.

This clone has only a few counts. This rearrangement joins TRBV19 to TRBJ1-2; TRBD1 might be the D (5 bases). Germline CDR1 is LNHDA and CDR2 is SQIVND (reference sequence). The CDR3 runs 13 residues. The V gene lost 6 bases and the J gene lost 7 bases, with 15 bases spanning the gap. For the CDR3, the DNA is TGTGCCAGTAGAGCGGGACCAGCAGGTGGCTACACCTTC. The encoded protein is CASRAGPAGGYTF.

Comments on this clone: Other DNA sequences in this specimen translate into the identical CDR3. The rearrangement links TRBV19 to TRBJ2-1; 8 nucleotides align to TRBD2. CDR1 LNHDA and CDR2 SQIVND come from the germline V gene (reference sequence). With V trimmed by 1 base and J by 2 bases, 1 base remained unmatched. The CDR3 is made up of 15 amino acids. CDR3 in amino acids: CASSIAGGPYNEQFF. DNA for the CDR3: TGTGCCAGTAGTATAGCGGGGGGGCCCTACAATGAGCAGTTCTTC.

The chain recombines TRBV24-1 with TRBJ1-1; TRBD1 might be the D (5 bases). Germline V gene sequence: CDR1 KGHDR, CDR2 SFDVKD. V shed 5 bases and J shed 3 bases, with 6 bases lying between them. The CDR3 sequence is 12 residues long. The CDR3 DNA reads as TGTGCCACCAGTGTAGGGGACACTGAAGCTTTCTTT. It translates to CATSVGDTEAFF.

This clone was counted a single time. The chain joins TRBV27 to TRBJ1-2, with 9 bases matching TRBD1. Germline V gene sequence: CDR1 MNHEY, CDR2 SMNVEV (reference sequence). Trimming cost V 10 bases and J 6 bases; bases outside gene matches: 3. The CDR3 extends over 11 amino acids. Here the CDR3 DNA reads TGTGCCACACAGGGGGCTCATGGCTACACCTTC. This codes for CATQGAHGYTF.

The chain links TRBV6-5 to TRBJ2-3; 7 bases are a match to TRBD2. Per the germline V gene, CDR1 is MNHEY and CDR2 is SVGAGI. CDR3 length: 15 residues. With 8 bases clipped from V and 2 bases from J, the junction kept 10 bases outside the gene matches. CDR3 DNA sequence: TGTGCCAGCGTTAGACTAGCCGGGCTCACAGATACGCAGTATTTT. This encodes CASVRLAGLTDTQYF.

The chain combines TRBV21-1 with TRBJ1-4. TRBV21-1 is given as a pseudogene. This CDR3 is 14 amino acids long. This chain's CDR3 is CASSTGVSNEKLFF. Here the CDR3 DNA reads TGTGCCAGCAGCACGGGGGTGAGTAATGAAAAACTGTTTTTT.

This clone showed up just once. The chain couples TRBV30 to TRBJ1-2, with D unresolved. Germline V gene sequence: CDR1 GTSNPN, CDR2 SVGIG (reference sequence). The CDR3 extends over 13 amino acids. The V end was cut by 3 bases, the J end by 0 bases, with 8 bases between. Written as DNA, the CDR3 is TGTGCCTGGAGCTCCGCGGCTAACTATGGCTACACCTTC. This translates into CAWSSAANYGYTF.

This sequence joins TRBV19 and TRBJ2-7; possibly TRBD2 for D (5 bases). The V gene's germline CDR1 is LNHDA and CDR2 SQIVND (reference sequence). There are 13 residues in the CDR3. V lost 3 bases and J lost 7, with 13 bases in between. The CDR3 here is CASSINPSGEQYV. The CDR3 coding sequence is TGTGCCAGTAGTATTAACCCCTCGGGGGAGCAGTACGTC.

The rearrangement links TRBV28 to TRBJ1-3, with a possible D match to TRBD1 (6 bases). CDR3 length: 14 amino acids. Trimming stripped 7 bases from V and 0 bases from J, with 10 bases between. Germline loops: CDR1 MDHEN, CDR2 SYDVKM. CDR3 protein: CASTLQGSGNTIYF. CDR3 bases: TGTGCCAGCACCCTACAGGGCTCTGGAAACACCATATATTTT.